This T cell receptor (beta chain) comes out of a study of cytomegalovirus exposure and HLA in healthy donors. Overall study: A previous analysis identified approximately 120 million unique TCR beta sequences derived from about 180 million T cells.

Remarks on this clone: The antigen is not known.

PCR involved 60 Vbeta and 13 Jbeta primers. Per the original data handling: Unique TCR beta chains totaled some 80 million in a later count, with around 11 million of them shared. This table comes from immunoSEQ multiplex PCR, and its TCRdb copy is limited to in-frame clones, with some not included. The DNA gave D and trimming, while V, J and clone size come from that table. The sample has about 180,000 clones, about 77% seen once. This CDR3 is 16 amino acids long. Trimming removed 2 bases at V and 5 bases at J, with 15 bases between. Germline CDR1 is MGHRA and CDR2 is YSYEKL. Study-level findings and limits: Accurate HLA-A and HLA-B prediction from TCR beta sequences was reported for most subjects.

The receptor was isolated from a woman younger than 45 in good health and CMV-seropositive. The rearrangement uses TRBV4-1 and TRBJ1-4, with a tentative D call TRBD1 (6 bases). Sequences were obtained from PBMCs. The CDR3 DNA reads TGCGCCAGCAGCCAACTAAGCGCAGGGGCAAATGAAAAACTGTTTTTT. Amino acids: CASSQLSAGANEKLFF.